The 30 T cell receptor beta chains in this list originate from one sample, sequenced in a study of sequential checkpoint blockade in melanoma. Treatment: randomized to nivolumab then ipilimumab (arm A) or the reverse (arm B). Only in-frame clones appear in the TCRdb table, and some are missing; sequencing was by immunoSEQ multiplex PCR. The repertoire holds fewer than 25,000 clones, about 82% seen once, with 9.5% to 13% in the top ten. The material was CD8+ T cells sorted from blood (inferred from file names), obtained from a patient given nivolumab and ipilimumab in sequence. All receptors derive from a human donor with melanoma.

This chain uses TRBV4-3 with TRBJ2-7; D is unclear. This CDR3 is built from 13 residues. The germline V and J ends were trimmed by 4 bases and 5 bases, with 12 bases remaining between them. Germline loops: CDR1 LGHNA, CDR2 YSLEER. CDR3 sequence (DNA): TGCGCCAGCAGCCGAACGTCAGCGAACGAGCAGTACTTC. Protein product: CASSRTSANEQYF.

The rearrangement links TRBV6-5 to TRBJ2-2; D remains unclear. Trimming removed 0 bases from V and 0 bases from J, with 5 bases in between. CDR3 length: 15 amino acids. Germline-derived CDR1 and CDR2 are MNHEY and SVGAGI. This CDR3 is CASSYSLTNTGELFF. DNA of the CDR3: TGTGCCAGCAGTTACTCCTTAACGAACACCGGGGAGCTGTTTTTT.

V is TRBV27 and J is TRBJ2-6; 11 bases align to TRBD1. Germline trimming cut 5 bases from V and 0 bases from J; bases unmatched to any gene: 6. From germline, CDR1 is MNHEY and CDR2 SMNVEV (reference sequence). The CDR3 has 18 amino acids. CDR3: CASSGTGGLPSGANVLTF. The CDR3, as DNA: TGTGCCAGCAGTGGGACAGGGGGACTGCCCTCTGGGGCCAACGTCCTGACTTTC.

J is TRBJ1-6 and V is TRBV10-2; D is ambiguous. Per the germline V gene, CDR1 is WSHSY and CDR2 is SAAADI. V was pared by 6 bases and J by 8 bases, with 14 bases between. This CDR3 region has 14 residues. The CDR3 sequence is CASSSGPRDSPLHF. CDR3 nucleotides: TGCGCCAGCAGCTCCGGCCCACGGGATTCACCCCTCCACTTT.

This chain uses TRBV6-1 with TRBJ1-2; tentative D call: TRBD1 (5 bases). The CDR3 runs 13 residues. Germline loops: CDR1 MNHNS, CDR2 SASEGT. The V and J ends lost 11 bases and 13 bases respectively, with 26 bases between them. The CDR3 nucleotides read TGTGCCTCCACTCCTCCGGCCGGGTTAACAGGCACCTTC. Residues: CASTPPAGLTGTF.

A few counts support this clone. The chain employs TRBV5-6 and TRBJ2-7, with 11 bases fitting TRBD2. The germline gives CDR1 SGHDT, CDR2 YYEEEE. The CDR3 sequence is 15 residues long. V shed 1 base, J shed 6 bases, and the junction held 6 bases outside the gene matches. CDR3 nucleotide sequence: TGTGCCAGCAGCTTGAGGGCTAGCGGGAGGTTCGAGCAGTACTTC. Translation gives CASSLRASGRFEQYF.

The CDR3 coding sequence is TGTGCCAGCAATCTTGAAAGGAGGGGAGCCGGGGAGCTGTTTTTT. This codes for CASNLERRGAGELFF. The gene calls are TRBV6-1 and TRBJ2-2; possible D gene TRBD2, 6 bases. The CDR3 length is 15 residues. Germline CDR1 reads MNHNS; CDR2 reads SASEGT. Between the trimmed V and J ends, which lost 7 bases and 6 bases, there was a span of 18 bases.

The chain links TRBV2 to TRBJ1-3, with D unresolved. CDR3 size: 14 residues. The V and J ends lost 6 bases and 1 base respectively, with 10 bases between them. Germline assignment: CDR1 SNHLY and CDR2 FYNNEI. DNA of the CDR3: TGTGCCAGCAGATTGAGAGGGTCTGGAAACACCATATATTTT. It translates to CASRLRGSGNTIYF.

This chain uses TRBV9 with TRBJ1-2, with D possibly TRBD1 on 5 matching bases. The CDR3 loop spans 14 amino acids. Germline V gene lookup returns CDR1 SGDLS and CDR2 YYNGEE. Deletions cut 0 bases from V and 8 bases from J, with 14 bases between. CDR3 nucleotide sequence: TGTGCCAGCAGCGTAGGGGGGGTAGTGAGCGGCTACACCTTC. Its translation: CASSVGGVVSGYTF.

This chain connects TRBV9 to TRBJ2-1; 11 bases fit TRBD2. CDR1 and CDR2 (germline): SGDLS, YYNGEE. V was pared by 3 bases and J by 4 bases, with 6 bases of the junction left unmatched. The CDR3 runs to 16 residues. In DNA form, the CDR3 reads TGTGCCAGCAGCGCGGGGACTAGCGGTTCGTACAATGAGCAGTTCTTC. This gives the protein CASSAGTSGSYNEQFF. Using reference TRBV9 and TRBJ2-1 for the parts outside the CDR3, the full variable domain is DSGVTQTPKHLITATGQRVTLRCSPRSGDLSVYWYQQSLDQGLQFLIQYYNGEERAKGNILERFSAQQFPDLHSELNLSSLELGDSALYFCASSAGTSGSYNEQFFGPGTRLTVL.

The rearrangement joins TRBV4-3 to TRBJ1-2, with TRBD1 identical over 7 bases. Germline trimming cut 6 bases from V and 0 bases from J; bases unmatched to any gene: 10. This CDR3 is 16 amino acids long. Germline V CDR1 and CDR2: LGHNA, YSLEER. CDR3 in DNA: TGCGCCAGCAGAATGGCCGGGACAGAAACTAACTATGGCTACACCTTC. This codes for CASRMAGTETNYGYTF.

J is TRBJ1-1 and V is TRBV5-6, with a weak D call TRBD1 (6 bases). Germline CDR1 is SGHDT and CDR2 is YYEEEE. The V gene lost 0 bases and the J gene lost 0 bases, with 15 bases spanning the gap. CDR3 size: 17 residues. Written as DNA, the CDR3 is TGTGCCAGCAGCTTGGAACAGGGCCTTCATATGAACACTGAAGCTTTCTTT. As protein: CASSLEQGLHMNTEAFF.

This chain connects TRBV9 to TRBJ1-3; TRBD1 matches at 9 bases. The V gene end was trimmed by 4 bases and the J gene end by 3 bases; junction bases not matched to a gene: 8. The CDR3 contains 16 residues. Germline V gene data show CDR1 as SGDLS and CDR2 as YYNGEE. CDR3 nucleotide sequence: TGTGCCAGCAGCCCCGAGGGGACAGGGATTGGAAACACCATATATTTT. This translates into CASSPEGTGIGNTIYF.

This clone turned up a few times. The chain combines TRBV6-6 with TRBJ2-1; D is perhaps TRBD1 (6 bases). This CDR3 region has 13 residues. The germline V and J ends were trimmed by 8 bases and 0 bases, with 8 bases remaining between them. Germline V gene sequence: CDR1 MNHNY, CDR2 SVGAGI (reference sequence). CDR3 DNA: TGTGCCAGCGAGGACAGCTCCTACAATGAGCAGTTCTTC. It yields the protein CASEDSSYNEQFF.

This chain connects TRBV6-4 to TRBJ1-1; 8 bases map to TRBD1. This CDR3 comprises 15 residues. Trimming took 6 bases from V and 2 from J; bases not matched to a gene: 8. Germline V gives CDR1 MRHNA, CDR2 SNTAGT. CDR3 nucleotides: TGTGCCAGCAGGGGTAGGGACAGGATAAACACTGAAGCTTTCTTT. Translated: CASRGRDRINTEAFF.

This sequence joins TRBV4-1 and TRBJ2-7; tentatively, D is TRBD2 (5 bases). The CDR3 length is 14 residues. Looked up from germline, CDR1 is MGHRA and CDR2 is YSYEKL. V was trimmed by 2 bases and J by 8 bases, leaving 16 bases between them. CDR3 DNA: TGCGCCAGCAGCCAAAGGTTTCGGGGTAACCAGCAGTACTTC. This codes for CASSQRFRGNQQYF.

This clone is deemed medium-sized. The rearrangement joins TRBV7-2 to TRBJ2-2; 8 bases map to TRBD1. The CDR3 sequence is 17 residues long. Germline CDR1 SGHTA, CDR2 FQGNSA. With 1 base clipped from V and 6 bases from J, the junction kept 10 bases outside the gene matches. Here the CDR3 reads CASSLVGFLQGAGELFF. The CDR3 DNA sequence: TGTGCCAGCAGCTTAGTAGGGTTTTTACAGGGGGCCGGGGAGCTGTTTTTT.

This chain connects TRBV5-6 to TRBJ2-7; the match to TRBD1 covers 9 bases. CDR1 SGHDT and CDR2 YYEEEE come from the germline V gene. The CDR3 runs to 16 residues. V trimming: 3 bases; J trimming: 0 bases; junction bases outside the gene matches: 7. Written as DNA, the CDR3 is TGTGCCAGCAGCTCGACCGGGACAGGGTACTCCTACGAGCAGTACTTC. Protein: CASSSTGTGYSYEQYF.

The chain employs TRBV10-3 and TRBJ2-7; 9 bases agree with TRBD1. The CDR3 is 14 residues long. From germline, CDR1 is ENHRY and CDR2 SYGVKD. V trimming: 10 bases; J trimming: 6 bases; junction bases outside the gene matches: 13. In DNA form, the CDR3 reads TGTGCCAGCAGCTATGGGACAGGGTCTCCCGAGCAGTACTTC. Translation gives CASSYGTGSPEQYF.

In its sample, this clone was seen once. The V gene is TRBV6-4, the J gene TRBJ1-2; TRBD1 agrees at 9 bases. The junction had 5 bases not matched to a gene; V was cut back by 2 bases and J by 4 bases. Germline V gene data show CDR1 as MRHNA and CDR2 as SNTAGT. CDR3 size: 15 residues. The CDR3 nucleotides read TGTGCCAGCAGTGACGGGACAGGGTGGCCCTATGGCTACACCTTC. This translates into CASSDGTGWPYGYTF.

The CDR3 DNA reads as TGTGCCAGCAGCGCAGGGGGGAACACTGAAGCTTTCTTT. Encoded protein: CASSAGGNTEAFF. The chain recombines TRBV9 with TRBJ1-1; 7 bases are shared with TRBD1. J lost 1 base, V lost 3 bases, and 0 bases had no gene match. From germline, CDR1 is SGDLS and CDR2 YYNGEE. The CDR3 is 13 amino acids.

The CDR3 loop is CASSELAGGYNEQFF. The CDR3 coding sequence is TGTGCCAGCAGTGAACTAGCGGGAGGCTACAATGAGCAGTTCTTC. The chain combines TRBV6-1 with TRBJ2-1, with TRBD2 identical over 11 bases. Germline CDR1 MNHNS, CDR2 SASEGT. The CDR3 loop spans 15 amino acids. The V segment lost 2 bases and the J segment 3 bases; nucleotides outside the gene matches: 0.

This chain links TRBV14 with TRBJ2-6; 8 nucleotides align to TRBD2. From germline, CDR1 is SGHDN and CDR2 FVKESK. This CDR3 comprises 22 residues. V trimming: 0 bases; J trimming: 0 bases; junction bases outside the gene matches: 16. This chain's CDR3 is CASSQEEAPTSARNSGANVLTF. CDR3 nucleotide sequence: TGTGCCAGCAGCCAAGAAGAGGCGCCGACTAGCGCCCGCAACTCTGGGGCCAACGTCCTGACTTTC.

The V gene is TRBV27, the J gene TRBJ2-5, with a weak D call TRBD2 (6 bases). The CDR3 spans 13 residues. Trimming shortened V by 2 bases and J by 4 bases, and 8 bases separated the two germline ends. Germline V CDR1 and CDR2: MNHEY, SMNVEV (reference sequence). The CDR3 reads CASSLISGETQYF. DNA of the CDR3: TGTGCCAGCAGTTTAATTAGCGGAGAGACCCAGTACTTC.

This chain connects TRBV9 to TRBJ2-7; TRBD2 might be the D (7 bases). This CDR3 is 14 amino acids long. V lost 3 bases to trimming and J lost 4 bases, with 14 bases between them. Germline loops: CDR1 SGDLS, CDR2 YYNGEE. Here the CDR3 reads CASSEGGSGYEQYF. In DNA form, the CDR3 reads TGTGCCAGCAGCGAGGGGGGGAGTGGGTACGAGCAGTACTTC. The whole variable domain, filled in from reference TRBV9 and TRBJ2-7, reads DSGVTQTPKHLITATGQRVTLRCSPRSGDLSVYWYQQSLDQGLQFLIQYYNGEERAKGNILERFSAQQFPDLHSELNLSSLELGDSALYFCASSEGGSGYEQYFGPGTRLTVT.

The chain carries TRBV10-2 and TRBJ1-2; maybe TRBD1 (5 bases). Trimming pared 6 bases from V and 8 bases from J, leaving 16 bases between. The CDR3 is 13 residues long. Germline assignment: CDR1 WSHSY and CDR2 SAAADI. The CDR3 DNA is TGCGCCAGCAGCTCCGGGGGGGTATGGGGCTACACCTTC. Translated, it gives CASSSGGVWGYTF.

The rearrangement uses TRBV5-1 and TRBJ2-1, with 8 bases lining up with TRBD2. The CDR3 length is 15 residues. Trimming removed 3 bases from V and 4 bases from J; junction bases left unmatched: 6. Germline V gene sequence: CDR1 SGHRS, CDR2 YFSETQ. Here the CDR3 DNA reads TGCGCCAGCAGCTCAGAGACTAGCGTGTACAATGAGCAGTTCTTC. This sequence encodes CASSSETSVYNEQFF.

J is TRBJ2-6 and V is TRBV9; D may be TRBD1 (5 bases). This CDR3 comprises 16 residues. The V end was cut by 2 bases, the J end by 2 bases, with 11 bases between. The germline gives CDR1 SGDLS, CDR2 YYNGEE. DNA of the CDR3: TGTGCCAGCAGCGTGGACAACCTACCTGGGGCCAACGTCCTGACTTTC. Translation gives CASSVDNLPGANVLTF.

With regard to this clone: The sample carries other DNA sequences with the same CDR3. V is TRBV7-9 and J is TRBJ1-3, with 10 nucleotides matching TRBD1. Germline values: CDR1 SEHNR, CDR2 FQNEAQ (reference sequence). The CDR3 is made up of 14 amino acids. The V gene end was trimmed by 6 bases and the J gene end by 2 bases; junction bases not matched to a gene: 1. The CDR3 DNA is TGTGCCAGCAGTGGGACAGGGGCTGGAAACACCATATATTTT. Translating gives CASSGTGAGNTIYF.

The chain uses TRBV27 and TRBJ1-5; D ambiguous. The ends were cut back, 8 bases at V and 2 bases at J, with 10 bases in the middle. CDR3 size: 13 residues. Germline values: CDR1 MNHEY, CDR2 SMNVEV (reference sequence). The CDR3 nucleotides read TGTGCCAGCTCTCCGTATCGCAATCAGCCCCAGCATTTT. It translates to CASSPYRNQPQHF.